What follows are 18 T cell receptor beta chains derived from one specimen sequenced in a study of blood T cells in healthy people across ages. Together with a sample-barcoded 5' primer, a J-beta primer mix was included in a second PCR lasting about 7 to 11 cycles. TCRdb re-derived calls from the 5' RACE reads in MiXCR, one entry per CDR3 protein. The sample has 1.8 million or so distinct CDR3 sequences, about two fifths seen once. The sequenced material came from blood. All receptors derive from a human donor in good health.

Only a few counts were recorded for this clonotype. The chain recombines TRBV5-1 with TRBJ2-7; 12 nucleotides line up with TRBD1. Germline CDR1 reads SGHRS; CDR2 reads YFSETQ. This CDR3 has 15 residues. Trimming removed 5 bases from V and 5 bases from J; junction bases left unmatched: 8. CDR3 sequence: CASSSGQGAADEQYF. The CDR3 DNA reads TGCGCCAGCAGTTCGGGACAGGGGGCTGCCGACGAGCAGTACTTC.

This clonotype turned up a few times. The germline gene is not matched at one end of the junction; a read error may be the cause. The CDR3 loop is CATSGEGPKPTF. The CDR3 nucleotides are TGTGCCACCAGCGGAGAGGGGCCCAAACCCACCTTC. The V gene is TRBV15, the J gene TRBJ1-2; D is perhaps TRBD1 (5 bases). Germline lookup yields CDR1 LNHNV and CDR2 YYDKDF (reference sequence). This CDR3 comprises 12 residues.

Worth noting for this clonotype: One junction end disagrees with the germline gene, perhaps due to a read error. This chain links TRBV6-5 with TRBJ2-6, with a tentative D call TRBD1 (5 bases). CDR3 size: 18 residues. Germline-derived CDR1 and CDR2 are MNHEY and SVGAGI. CDR3: CASSSRQGGNSGANVRTF. The CDR3, as DNA: TGTGCCAGCAGTTCGAGGCAGGGCGGAAACTCTGGGGCCAACGTCCGGACTTTC.

This sequence joins TRBV4-3 and TRBJ2-2; perhaps TRBD2 as D (7 bases). Trimming stripped 2 bases from V and 4 bases from J, with 14 bases between. CDR3 size: 16 residues. Germline-derived CDR1 and CDR2 are LGHNA and YSLEER. DNA of the CDR3: TGCGCCAGCAGCCAAATCTCGGGGGGCCCCACCGGGGAGCTGTTTTTT. Its protein product is CASSQISGGPTGELFF.

The chain is built from TRBV7-9 and TRBJ2-4; the D gene is possibly TRBD1 (5 bases). Trimming shortened V by 4 bases and J by 13 bases, and 17 bases separated the two germline ends. The CDR3 spans 13 residues. Germline CDR1 SEHNR, CDR2 FQNEAQ (reference sequence). The CDR3 nucleotides are TGTGCCAGCAGCTCACTCCCAGGGATGGGGCAGTACTTC. This codes for CASSSLPGMGQYF. Looking up the rest from reference TRBV7-9 and TRBJ2-4 gives the full variable domain: DTGVSQNPRHKITKRGQNVTFRCDPISEHNRLYWYRQTLGQGPEFLTYFQNEAQLEKSRLLSDRFSAERPKGSFSTLEIQRTEQGDSAMYLCASSSLPGMGQYFGAGTRLSVL.

The V and J genes are TRBV3-1 and TRBJ2-4, with D maybe TRBD2 (5 bases). The J call may be wrong; the DNA end is better matched by TRBJ2-7. Germline lookup yields CDR1 LGHDT and CDR2 YNNKEL (reference sequence). The CDR3 is made up of 14 amino acids. The CDR3 protein is CASSQGEISYEQYF. The CDR3 nucleotides read TGTGCCAGCAGCCAAGGGGAGATAAGCTACGAGCAGTACTTC.

This clonotype has just a few counts. J is TRBJ2-3 and V is TRBV4-3; 9 nucleotides match TRBD2. V lost 3 bases to trimming and J lost 4 bases; unmatched junction nucleotides: 11. Germline V gene sequence: CDR1 LGHNA, CDR2 YSLEER. This CDR3 contains 17 residues. CDR3 sequence (DNA): TGCGCCAGCAGCCAGCAAACCGGGACTAGCTTACCAGATACGCAGTATTTT. Its translation: CASSQQTGTSLPDTQYF.

This clonotype was counted only a few times. The junction and the germline gene differ at one end; a read error may be behind it. The chain links TRBV7-7 to TRBJ2-1; possible D gene TRBD2, 5 bases. The CDR3 has 13 residues. Germline CDR1 is SSHAT and CDR2 is FNYEAQ (reference sequence). CDR3 sequence reads: CASSLDQSGEQFF. The DNA for the CDR3 is TGTGCTAGCAGCTTAGACCAGTCGGGGGAGCAGTTCTTC.

V gene TRBV27 combines with J gene TRBJ2-7, with D tentatively TRBD2 (5 bases). The V and J ends lost 4 bases and 1 base respectively, with 17 bases between them. Looked up from germline, CDR1 is MNHEY and CDR2 is SMNVEV (reference sequence). The CDR3 extends over 16 amino acids. The CDR3 loop reads CASSWLGEGFSYEQYF. The CDR3 coding sequence is TGTGCCAGCAGTTGGTTGGGCGAGGGATTTTCCTACGAGCAGTACTTC.

This rearrangement joins TRBV20-1 to TRBJ2-5, with 7 bases that match TRBD1. From germline, CDR1 is DFQATT and CDR2 SNEGSKA (reference sequence). The junction had 8 bases not matched to a gene; V was cut back by 1 base and J by 3 bases. CDR3 length equals 15 residues. The CDR3 is CSARGLQGKEETQYF. CDR3 bases: TGCAGTGCTAGAGGCCTACAGGGGAAGGAAGAGACCCAGTACTTC.

This clonotype has a handful of counts. The V and J genes are TRBV21-1 and TRBJ1-2; no DNA check was done on the table's D call, TRBD1. TRBV21-1 is a pseudogene locus. The CDR3 consists of 14 residues. CDR3 bases: TGTGCCAGCAGCATTGACAGCAGACGGGATGGCTACACCTTC. It is translated as CASSIDSRRDGYTF.

V is TRBV7-8 and J is TRBJ2-3; TRBD1 matches 7 bases. The CDR3 covers 18 residues. Germline V CDR1 and CDR2: SGHVS, FQNEAQ. J was trimmed by 3 bases and V by 7 bases; bases with no gene match: 19. The CDR3 region has the DNA TGTGCCAGCACCTTTCAAGAGGGCAGGGGGTTCTCAACAGATACGCAGTATTTT. Amino acid sequence: CASTFQEGRGFSTDTQYF.

This chain links TRBV15 with TRBJ2-1; 9 bases map to TRBD1. Trimming removed 2 bases from V and 3 bases from J; junction bases left unmatched: 2. This CDR3 is 15 amino acids long. From germline, CDR1 is LNHNV and CDR2 YYDKDF (reference sequence). The CDR3 is CATSRRQGVYNEQFF. The CDR3 region has the DNA TGTGCCACCAGCAGACGACAGGGGGTCTACAATGAGCAGTTCTTC.

This clonotype was picked up one time. The chain carries TRBV19 and TRBJ1-2; 9 bases align to TRBD1. The J segment lost 4 bases and the V segment lost 9 bases, leaving 15 bases of the junction unmatched. The CDR3 covers 16 residues. Germline V gives CDR1 LNHDA, CDR2 SQIVND (reference sequence). In nucleotides, the CDR3 is TGTGCCAGCAAGCCGGGACAGGGCTCTTTTGGCTATGGCTACACCTTC. As protein: CASKPGQGSFGYGYTF.

Note on this clonotype: A much larger clone is a single base away; this may be a read error. The chain employs TRBV29-1 and TRBJ2-1; 10 nucleotides agree with TRBD1. This CDR3 contains 15 residues. CDR1 is SQVTM, CDR2 ANQGSEA, per germline. The CDR3 loop reads CNVSDYGQGGNEQFF. The CDR3 DNA reads as TGCAACGTTTCGGACTATGGACAGGGGGGCAATGAGCAGTTCTTC.

This clonotype was seen more than once but under ten times. This chain links TRBV12-3 or TRBV12-4 with TRBJ2-3; no firm D call. V lost 8 bases and J 0 bases, leaving 12 bases between the germline ends. CDR3 length equals 14 residues. CDR3 protein: CASLPGTSTDTQYF. The DNA of the CDR3 is TGTGCCAGCCTTCCGGGTACTAGCACAGATACGCAGTATTTT.

The J gene is TRBJ2-1, the V gene TRBV11-1; possible D gene TRBD1, 6 bases. Trimming pared 7 bases from V and 8 bases from J, leaving 15 bases between. CDR1 SGHAT and CDR2 FQDESV come from the germline V gene (reference sequence). The CDR3 contains 13 residues. CDR3 DNA sequence: TGTGCCAGCACCTTTCTAACAGGGTATGAGCAGTTCTTC. This sequence encodes CASTFLTGYEQFF.

V gene TRBV27 combines with J gene TRBJ1-1; possibly TRBD1 for D (5 bases). The germline CDR1 and CDR2 sequences are MNHEY and SMNVEV (reference sequence). V lost 6 bases and J lost 6, with 14 bases in between. This CDR3 contains 13 residues. DNA for the CDR3: TGTGCCAGCAGCCCCACGTGGGGCTCTGAAGCTTTCTTT. Translated, it gives CASSPTWGSEAFF.